Listed below are T cell receptor beta chains from one sample, sequenced in a study of cytotoxic CD8 clonotypes in ibrutinib-treated CLL. This table comes from immunoSEQ multiplex PCR, and its TCRdb copy is limited to in-frame clones, with some not included. The sample shows hundreds of thousands of clones, just under 80% of them seen only once. This sample comprised PBMCs, obtained after 12 months of ibrutinib treatment. Every receptor here comes from a human donor with chronic lymphocytic leukemia. Each CDR3 is given with its conserved first and last residue.

V	J	CDR3
TRBV4-1	TRBJ2-7	CASSQEVNYKTYEQYF
TRBV18	TRBJ2-2	CASLYRMSGELFF
TRBV28	TRBJ2-1	CASILSQGASEQFF
TRBV15	TRBJ1-1	CATSRGGADTEAFF
TRBV6-5	TRBJ2-7	CASRQRGSYYEQYF
TRBV4-1	TRBJ2-7	CASSRKGSTYEQYF
TRBV29-1	TRBJ2-1	CSVEEGSARLFF
TRBV25-1	TRBJ2-1	CASSLVNAGEQFF
TRBV5-1	TRBJ2-7	CASSPGLAGALSYEQYF
TRBV4-1	TRBJ1-5	CASSQDDKVVQPQHF
TRBV27	TRBJ2-3	CASRGLPSTDTQYF
TRBV9	TRBJ2-1	CASSGNTGIRGSSYNEQFF
TRBV7-8	TRBJ2-7	CASSSSSGLASSYEQYF
TRBV10-2	TRBJ2-5	CASSAGTSGGRETQYF
TRBV27	TRBJ2-3	CASSLSGTSFFGTDTQYF
TRBV15	TRBJ1-5	CATSRATGENQPQHF
TRBV9	TRBJ1-1	CASSVGLGPQNTEAFF
TRBV28	TRBJ2-6	CASSTPGANVLTF
TRBV9	TRBJ1-2	CASSVVSGQSLVTF
TRBV18	TRBJ2-3	CASSPRLANTDTQYF
TRBV6-5	TRBJ2-1	CASYGTSVDNEQFF
TRBV7-8	TRBJ2-5	CASSLGTNQETQYF